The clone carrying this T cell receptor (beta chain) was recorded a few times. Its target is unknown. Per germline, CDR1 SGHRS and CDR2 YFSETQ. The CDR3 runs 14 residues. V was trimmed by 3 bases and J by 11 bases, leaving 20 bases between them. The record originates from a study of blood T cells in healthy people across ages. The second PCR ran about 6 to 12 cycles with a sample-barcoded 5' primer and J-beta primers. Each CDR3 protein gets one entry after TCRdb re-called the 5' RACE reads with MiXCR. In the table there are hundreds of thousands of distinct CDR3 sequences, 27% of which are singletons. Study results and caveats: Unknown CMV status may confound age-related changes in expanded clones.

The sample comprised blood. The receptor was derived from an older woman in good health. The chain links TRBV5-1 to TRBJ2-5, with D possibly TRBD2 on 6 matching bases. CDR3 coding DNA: TGCGCCAGCAGCTGGGAGGACCTAGGAAGCCAGCAGTACTTC. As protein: CASSWEDLGSQQYF.